The source of this TCR beta chain is a study of CD8+ T cells in alopecia areata. About the study: Severity of treated patients was scored by affected scalp percentage.

This sample's treatment: oral pan-JAK inhibitor, 5-10 mg twice daily. CDR1 LNHDA and CDR2 SQIVND come from the germline V gene (reference sequence). The CDR3 has 15 residues. V was pared by 5 bases and J by 0 bases, with 4 bases of the junction left unmatched. cDNA prepared by RNA extraction and subsequent reverse transcription served as the template for sequencing. The data were produced by immunoSEQ multiplex PCR, yet TCRdb's version contains in-frame clones alone and is incomplete. The data hold roughly 110,000 clones, with over 80% observed a single time. Study findings and constraints: Lesional tissue from the scalp (especially in alopecia totalis/universalis) showed higher clonality than normal scalp.

Details on this clone: Its antigen is undetermined.

The TCR sequence derives from a human donor with alopecia areata. The sample was CD8+ T cells sorted from blood, taken at week 24, from a patient treated with tofacitinib. V and J are TRBV19 and TRBJ2-5; 9 bases map to TRBD1. For the CDR3, the DNA is TGTGCCAGTAGTCTCTGGACAGGGGACCAAGAGACCCAGTACTTC. Translated: CASSLWTGDQETQYF.